This entry concerns a single TCR beta chain. Its antigen is unidentified. TCRdb called the 5' RACE reads again in MiXCR, with one record for every CDR3 protein. This sample has around 31,000 distinct CDR3 sequences, with 30% found just once. The data were taken from a study of CD8 T cells in ankylosing spondylitis. General study points: Ankylosing spondylitis blood appeared to be characterized by a TCR beta motif of about eight highly homologous variants.

Germline V gives CDR1 SNHLY, CDR2 FYNNEI. Between the trimmed V and J ends, which lost 4 bases and 3 bases, there was a span of 19 bases. This CDR3 spans 16 amino acids. Input material: synovial fluid, either unsorted or a sorted T cell fraction (not recorded which). The clonotype was recovered from a male donor with ankylosing spondylitis. The chain couples TRBV2 to TRBJ2-7; D not resolved. This CDR3 is CASSGYMGLEVYEQYF. CDR3 DNA: TGTGCCAGCAGTGGGTACATGGGCTTAGAGGTCTACGAGCAGTACTTC.